This is a list of T cell receptor beta chains from one sample in a study of shared clonotypes between healthy human individuals. Here immunoSEQ multiplex PCR was the method, and the copy in TCRdb shows in-frame clones only, minus some. The sample records 760,000 or so clones, about 96% being singletons. The sample taken for sequencing was naive CD8+ T cells sorted from blood. The receptors here all came from a man younger than 45 in good health. CDR3s include the opening cysteine and the closing phenylalanine or tryptophan. Fields, in order: V gene, CDR3 protein.

TRBV15	CATSRSGWLAGGPSTGELFF
TRBV29-1	CSVVRDGYEQYF
TRBV29-1	CSVVGLANTQYF
TRBV5-1	CASSPPGGAETQYF
TRBV7-6	CASSNPGGGTGELFF
TRBV30	CACNSRQFEAFF
TRBV2	CASSSGEQYF
TRBV10-2	CASSEGVGYEQYF
TRBV27	CASSLVVDGLYEQFF
TRBV7-2	CASSLGVGSADTQYF
TRBV6-5	CASSYKGSFYEQYF
TRBV7-6	CASSLESGTEAFF
TRBV27	CASSQRGAGAFF
TRBV9	CASSAASEGTPNQPQHF
TRBV10-1	CASSENGGYQPQHF
TRBV5-1	CASSLRLANEQFF
TRBV7-9	CASSPAEPFTDTQYF
TRBV2	CASSEGPNSNQPQHF
TRBV30	CAWSGLADEQFF
TRBV28	CASSFAPQAPREGELFF
TRBV27	CATMTGGDYEQYF
TRBV5-8	CASSPGVAGSYEQYF
TRBV30	CAWRAGTSGADTQYF
TRBV29-1	CSVGALTTGELFF
TRBV28	CASSLRRTQYF
TRBV4-3	CASSQEWSGRSYEQYF
TRBV2	CASSTGTRDTDTQYF
TRBV29-1	CSVRDKQYEQYF
TRBV7-9	CASSLVTGYEQYF
TRBV2	CASSGTEAFF
TRBV7-9	CASSSRQGSNEQYF
TRBV5-1	CASSWTLAGEEGEQFF
TRBV4-1	CASSQEIGQLQYGGFYGYTF
TRBV5-5	CASSLRIEGQEQYF
TRBV7-9	CASSSLQGVVYEQYF
TRBV6-6	CASSRLRDRADQPQHF
TRBV6-6	CASTQTGYEQYF
TRBV4-1	CASSQNTGNYEQYF
TRBV14	CASSQDFGGMETYNEQFF
TRBV7-8	CASSLQGEGPNQPQHF
TRBV10-2	CATNSGEAYEQYF
TRBV20-1	CSARGANTIYF
TRBV29-1	CSVEDRGRADTQYF
TRBV13	CASSLETGLSEAFF
TRBV5-1	CASSVGSEQFF
TRBV30	CAWSLAGFTDTQYF
TRBV9	CASSVEGQFYEQYF
TRBV7-6	CASSPEGFRTDTQYF
TRBV25-1	CARVHRGQRYEQYF
TRBV10-2	CASSEGTSFVYEQYF
TRBV6-5	CASRQQGLGNEQFF
TRBV11-2	CASSQWGLSTSDGYTF
TRBV27	CASSSLWLAVPNEQFF